This passage covers 7 T cell receptor beta chains from one sample sequenced in a study of T-cell memory formation after mild COVID-19. TCRdb used MiXCR to reprocess the 5' RACE reads, holding one entry per CDR3 protein. Of a few hundred thousand distinct CDR3 sequences listed, approximately 10% are singletons. The material sequenced was PBMCs or a T cell subset sorted from them (not recorded which). The receptors were gathered from a man between 18 and 35 years old who had mild COVID-19 (a few samples of this study predate the infection). Cell type and time point are not known.

The chain uses TRBV5-6 and TRBJ1-4, with a weak D call TRBD1 (5 bases). The V and J ends lost 6 bases and 0 bases respectively, with 9 bases between them. This CDR3 region has 14 residues. The germline CDR1 and CDR2 sequences are SGHDT and YYEEEE. CDR3 sequence (DNA): TGTGCCAGCAAGAAGGGACCAACTAATGAAAAACTGTTTTTT. Protein product: CASKKGPTNEKLFF.

In DNA form, the CDR3 reads TGTGCCAGCTCCCCTAGGGGCCTAGATACGCAGTATTTT. Translating it yields CASSPRGLDTQYF. V and J are TRBV18 and TRBJ2-3, with a weak D call TRBD1 (5 bases). The germline V and J ends were trimmed by 6 bases and 5 bases, with 12 bases remaining between them. The length of the CDR3 is 13 residues. The germline gives CDR1 KGHSH, CDR2 LQKENI.

This clonotype was counted only a few times. The rearrangement links TRBV7-2 to TRBJ1-1; no clear D gene. CDR3 length equals 16 residues. V was trimmed by 0 bases and J by 5 bases, leaving 16 bases between them. CDR1 SGHTA and CDR2 FQGNSA come from the germline V gene. CDR3 in amino acids: CASSLAVKGLGTEAFF. CDR3 nucleotides: TGTGCCAGCAGCTTAGCGGTCAAGGGCTTGGGTACTGAAGCTTTCTTT.

This clonotype was seen a handful of times. A read error may account for a junction end that differs from germline. This chain joins TRBV4-2 and TRBJ1-5; 7 bases agree with TRBD1. The CDR3 totals 15 residues. Germline V gives CDR1 LGHNA, CDR2 YNFKEQ. Here the CDR3 reads CASSEEDRPNQPQHF. CDR3 nucleotide sequence: TGTGCCAGCAGCGAAGAGGACAGGCCCAATCAGCCCCAGCATTTT.

This sequence joins TRBV6-2 or TRBV6-3 and TRBJ2-5, with D hard to call. V was clipped by 2 bases and J by 5 bases, with 9 bases between them. The CDR3 loop spans 13 amino acids. Germline CDR1 reads MNHEY; CDR2 reads SVGEGT. CDR3 in amino acids: CASSYGILETQYF. The CDR3 DNA is TGTGCCAGCAGTTACGGGATTCTGGAGACCCAGTACTTC.

The V gene is TRBV20-1, the J gene TRBJ1-1; TRBD1 matches at 7 bases. V gave up 4 bases and J gave up 0 bases; unmatched junction bases: 5. Germline lookup yields CDR1 DFQATT and CDR2 SNEGSKA (reference sequence). There are 14 residues in the CDR3. For the CDR3, the DNA is TGCAGTGCTATGACAGGGCCCATGAACACTGAAGCTTTCTTT. This codes for CSAMTGPMNTEAFF.

This clonotype came up a few times. The genes are TRBV10-1 and TRBJ2-2; TRBD1 or TRBD2 may be the D gene (5 bases each). The CDR3 extends over 15 amino acids. V was pared by 3 bases and J by 5 bases, with 13 bases between. In germline, CDR1 is WNHNN, CDR2 SYGVQD (reference sequence). The CDR3 coding sequence is TGCGCCAGCAGTGACACGGGGCTAGAGACCGGGGAGCTGTTTTTT. This encodes CASSDTGLETGELFF.